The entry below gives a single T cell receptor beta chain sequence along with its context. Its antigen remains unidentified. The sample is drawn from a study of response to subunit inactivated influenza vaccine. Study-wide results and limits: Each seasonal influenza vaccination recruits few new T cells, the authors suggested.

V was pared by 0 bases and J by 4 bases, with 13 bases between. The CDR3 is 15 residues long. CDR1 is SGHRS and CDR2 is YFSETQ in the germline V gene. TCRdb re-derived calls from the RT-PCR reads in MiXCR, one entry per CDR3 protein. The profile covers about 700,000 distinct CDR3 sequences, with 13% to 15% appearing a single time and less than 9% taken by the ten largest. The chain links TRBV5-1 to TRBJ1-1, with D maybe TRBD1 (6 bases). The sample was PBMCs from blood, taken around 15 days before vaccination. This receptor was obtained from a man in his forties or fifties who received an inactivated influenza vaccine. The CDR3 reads CASSLEQGWGTEAFF. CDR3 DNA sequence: TGCGCCAGCAGCTTGGAACAGGGATGGGGCACTGAAGCTTTCTTT.